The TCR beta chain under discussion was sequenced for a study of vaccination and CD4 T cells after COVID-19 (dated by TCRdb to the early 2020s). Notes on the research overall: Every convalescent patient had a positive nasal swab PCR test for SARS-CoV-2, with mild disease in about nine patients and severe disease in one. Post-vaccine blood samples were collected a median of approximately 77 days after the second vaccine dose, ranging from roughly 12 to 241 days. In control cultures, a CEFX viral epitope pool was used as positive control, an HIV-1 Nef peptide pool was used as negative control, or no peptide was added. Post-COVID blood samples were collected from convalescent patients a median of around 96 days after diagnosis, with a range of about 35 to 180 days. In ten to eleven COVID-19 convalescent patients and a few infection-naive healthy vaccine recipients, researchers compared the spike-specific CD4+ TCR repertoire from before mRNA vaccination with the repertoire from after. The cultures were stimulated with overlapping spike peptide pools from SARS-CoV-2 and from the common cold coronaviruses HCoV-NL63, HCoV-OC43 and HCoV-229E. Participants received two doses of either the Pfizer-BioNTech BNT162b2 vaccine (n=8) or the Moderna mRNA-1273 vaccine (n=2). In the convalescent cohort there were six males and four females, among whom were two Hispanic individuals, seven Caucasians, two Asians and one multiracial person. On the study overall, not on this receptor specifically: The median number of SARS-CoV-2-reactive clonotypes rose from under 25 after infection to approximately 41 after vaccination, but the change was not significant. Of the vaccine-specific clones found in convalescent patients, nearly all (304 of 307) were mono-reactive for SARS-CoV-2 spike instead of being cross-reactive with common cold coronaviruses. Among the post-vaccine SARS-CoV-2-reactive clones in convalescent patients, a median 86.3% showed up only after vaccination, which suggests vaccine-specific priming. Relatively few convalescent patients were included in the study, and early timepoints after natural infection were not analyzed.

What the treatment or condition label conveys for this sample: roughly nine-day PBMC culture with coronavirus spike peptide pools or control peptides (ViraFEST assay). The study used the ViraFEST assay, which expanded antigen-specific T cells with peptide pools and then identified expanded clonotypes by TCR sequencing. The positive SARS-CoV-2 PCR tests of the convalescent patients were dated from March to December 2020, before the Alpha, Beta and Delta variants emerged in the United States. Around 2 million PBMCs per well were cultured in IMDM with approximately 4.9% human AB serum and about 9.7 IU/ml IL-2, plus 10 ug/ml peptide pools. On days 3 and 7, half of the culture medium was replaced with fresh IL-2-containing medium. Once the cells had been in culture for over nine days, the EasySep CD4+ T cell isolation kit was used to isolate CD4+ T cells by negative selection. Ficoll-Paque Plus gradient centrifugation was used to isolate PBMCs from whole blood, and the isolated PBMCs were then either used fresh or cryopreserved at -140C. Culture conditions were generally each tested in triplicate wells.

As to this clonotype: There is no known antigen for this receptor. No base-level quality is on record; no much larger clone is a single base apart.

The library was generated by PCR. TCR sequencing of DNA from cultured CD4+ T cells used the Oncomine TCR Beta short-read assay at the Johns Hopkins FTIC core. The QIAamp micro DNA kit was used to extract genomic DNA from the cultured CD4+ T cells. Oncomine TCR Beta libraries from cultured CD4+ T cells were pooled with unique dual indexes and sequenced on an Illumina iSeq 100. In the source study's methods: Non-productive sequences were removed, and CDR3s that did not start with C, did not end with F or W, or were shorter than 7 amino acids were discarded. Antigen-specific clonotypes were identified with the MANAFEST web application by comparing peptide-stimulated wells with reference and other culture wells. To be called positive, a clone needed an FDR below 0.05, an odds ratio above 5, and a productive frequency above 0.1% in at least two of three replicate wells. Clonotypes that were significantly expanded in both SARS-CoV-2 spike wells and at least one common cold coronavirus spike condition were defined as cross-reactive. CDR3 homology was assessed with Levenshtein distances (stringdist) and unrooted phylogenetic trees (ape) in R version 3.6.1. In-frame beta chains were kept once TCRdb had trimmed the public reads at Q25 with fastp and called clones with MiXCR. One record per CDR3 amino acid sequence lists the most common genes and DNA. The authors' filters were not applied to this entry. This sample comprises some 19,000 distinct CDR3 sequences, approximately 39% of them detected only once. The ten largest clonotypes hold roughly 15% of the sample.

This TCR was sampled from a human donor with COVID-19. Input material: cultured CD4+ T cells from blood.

The CDR3 amino acid sequence is: CASSLNQGRQPQHF. The DNA reads as follows: TGTGCCAGCAGCTTAAATCAGGGGCGTCAGCCCCAGCATTTT. This chain is built from TRBV7-2 and TRBJ1-5; 6 matching bases give a weak D call of TRBD1. Measured from the cysteine to the phenylalanine, the CDR3 is 14 residues long. CDR3 DNA only is kept here, 42 bases in frame from base 1. Trimming takes 2 bases from V and 6 bases from J, and the germline ends sit 11 bases apart. CDR1 and CDR2, looked up from the germline V gene, are SGHTA and FQGNSA.